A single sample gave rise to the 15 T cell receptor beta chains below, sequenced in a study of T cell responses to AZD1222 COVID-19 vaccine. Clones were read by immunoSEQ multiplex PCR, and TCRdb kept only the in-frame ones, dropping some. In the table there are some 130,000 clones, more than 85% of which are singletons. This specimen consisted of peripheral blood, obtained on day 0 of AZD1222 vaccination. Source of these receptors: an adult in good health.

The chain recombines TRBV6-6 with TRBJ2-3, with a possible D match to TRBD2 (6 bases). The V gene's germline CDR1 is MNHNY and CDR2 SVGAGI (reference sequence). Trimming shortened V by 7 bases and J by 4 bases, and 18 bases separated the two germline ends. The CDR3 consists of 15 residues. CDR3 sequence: CASTFGGVGADTQYF. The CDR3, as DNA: TGTGCCAGCACTTTCGGGGGAGTGGGCGCAGATACGCAGTATTTT.

The CDR3 DNA sequence: TGTGCCAGCAAGGGTACCCTTAACACCGGGGAGCTGTTTTTT. Translated, it gives CASKGTLNTGELFF. J is TRBJ2-2 and V is TRBV6-4; the D is unclear. CDR3 size: 14 residues. Germline values: CDR1 MRHNA, CDR2 SNTAGT. V was clipped by 7 bases and J by 2 bases, with 11 bases between them.

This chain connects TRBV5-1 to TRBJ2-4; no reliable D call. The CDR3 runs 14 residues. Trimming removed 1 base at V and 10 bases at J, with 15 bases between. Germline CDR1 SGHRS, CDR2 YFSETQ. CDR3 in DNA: TGCGCCAGCAGCTTGCAAACAGAGACCAGAATTCAGTACTTC. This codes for CASSLQTETRIQYF.

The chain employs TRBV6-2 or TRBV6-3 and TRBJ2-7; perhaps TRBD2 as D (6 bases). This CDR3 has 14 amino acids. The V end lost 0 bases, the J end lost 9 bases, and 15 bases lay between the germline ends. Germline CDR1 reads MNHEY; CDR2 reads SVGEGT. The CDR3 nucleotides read TGTGCCAGCAGTTACTCTGGCCCGGGGGACTGGCAGTACTTC. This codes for CASSYSGPGDWQYF.

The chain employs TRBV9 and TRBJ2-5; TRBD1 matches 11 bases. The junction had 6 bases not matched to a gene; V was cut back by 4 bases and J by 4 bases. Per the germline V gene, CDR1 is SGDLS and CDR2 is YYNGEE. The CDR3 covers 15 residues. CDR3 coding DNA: TGTGCCAGCAGCCTTGGACAGGGGGCTGTAGAGACCCAGTACTTC. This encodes CASSLGQGAVETQYF.

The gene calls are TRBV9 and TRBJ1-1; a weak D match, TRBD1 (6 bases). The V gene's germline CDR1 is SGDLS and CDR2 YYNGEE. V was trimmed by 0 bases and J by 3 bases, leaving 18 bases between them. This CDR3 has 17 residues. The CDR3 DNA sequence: TGTGCCAGCAGCGTAGGGTACAGGGAAAGGTGGGACACTGAAGCTTTCTTT. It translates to CASSVGYRERWDTEAFF.

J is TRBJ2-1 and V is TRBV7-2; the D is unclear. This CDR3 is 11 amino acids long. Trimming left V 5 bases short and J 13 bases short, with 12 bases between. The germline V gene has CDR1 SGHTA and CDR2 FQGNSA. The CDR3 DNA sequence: TGTGCCAGCAGCCGTTTAGGTCTACAGTTCTTC. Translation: CASSRLGLQFF.

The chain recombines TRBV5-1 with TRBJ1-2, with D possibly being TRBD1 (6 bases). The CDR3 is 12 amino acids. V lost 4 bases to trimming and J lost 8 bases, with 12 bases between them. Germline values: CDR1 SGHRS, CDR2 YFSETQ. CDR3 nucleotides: TGCGCCAGCAGCACCAGGGGCATGGGCTACACCTTC. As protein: CASSTRGMGYTF.

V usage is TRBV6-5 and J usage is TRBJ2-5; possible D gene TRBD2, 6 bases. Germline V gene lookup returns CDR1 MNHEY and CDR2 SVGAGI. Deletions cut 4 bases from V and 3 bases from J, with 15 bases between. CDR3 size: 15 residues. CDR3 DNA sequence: TGTGCCAGCAGTTGGGCCGGGAGAGCCGAAGAGACCCAGTACTTC. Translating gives CASSWAGRAEETQYF.

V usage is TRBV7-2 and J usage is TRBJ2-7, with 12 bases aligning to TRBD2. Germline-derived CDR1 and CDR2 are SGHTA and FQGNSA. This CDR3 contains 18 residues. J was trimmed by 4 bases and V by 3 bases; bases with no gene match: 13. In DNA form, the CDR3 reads TGTGCCAGCAGCTTGTATCTAGCGGGAGGGGTGGGAGGATACGAGCAGTACTTC. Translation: CASSLYLAGGVGGYEQYF.

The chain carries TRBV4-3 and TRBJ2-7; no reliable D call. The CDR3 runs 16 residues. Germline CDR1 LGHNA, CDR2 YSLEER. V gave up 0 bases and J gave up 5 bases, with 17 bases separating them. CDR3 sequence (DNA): TGCGCCAGCAGCCAAGAAGTCTTAGGATTAGTTAACGAGCAGTACTTC. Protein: CASSQEVLGLVNEQYF.

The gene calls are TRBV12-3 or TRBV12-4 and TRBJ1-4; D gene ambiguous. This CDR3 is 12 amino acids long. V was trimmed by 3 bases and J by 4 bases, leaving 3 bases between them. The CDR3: CASSFINEKLFF. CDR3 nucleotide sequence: TGTGCCAGCAGTTTTATTAATGAAAAACTGTTTTTT.

The CDR3 DNA sequence: TGTGCCAGTAGTATTATGGGACTAGGGCGACCTAATGAGCAGTTCTTC. Amino acids: CASSIMGLGRPNEQFF. V is TRBV19 and J is TRBJ2-1; 8 nucleotides line up with TRBD2. V gave up 3 bases and J gave up 7 bases; unmatched junction bases: 11. Germline CDR1 is LNHDA and CDR2 is SQIVND (reference sequence). There are 16 residues in the CDR3.

Written as DNA, the CDR3 is TGTGCCAGCAGCCCCCGCGGCGGGGCCATCCCGGGGGAGACCCAGTACTTC. Its translation is CASSPRGGAIPGETQYF. The chain uses TRBV5-4 and TRBJ2-5; maybe TRBD2 (6 bases). The CDR3 covers 17 residues. The ends were cut back, 4 bases at V and 5 bases at J, with 24 bases in the middle. From germline, CDR1 is SGHNT and CDR2 YYREEE (reference sequence).

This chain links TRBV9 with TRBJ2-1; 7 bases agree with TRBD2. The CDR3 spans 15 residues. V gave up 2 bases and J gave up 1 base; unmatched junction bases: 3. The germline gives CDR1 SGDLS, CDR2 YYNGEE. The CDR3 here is CASSVAAGSYNEQFF. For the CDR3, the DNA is TGTGCCAGCAGCGTGGCAGCGGGATCCTACAATGAGCAGTTCTTC.